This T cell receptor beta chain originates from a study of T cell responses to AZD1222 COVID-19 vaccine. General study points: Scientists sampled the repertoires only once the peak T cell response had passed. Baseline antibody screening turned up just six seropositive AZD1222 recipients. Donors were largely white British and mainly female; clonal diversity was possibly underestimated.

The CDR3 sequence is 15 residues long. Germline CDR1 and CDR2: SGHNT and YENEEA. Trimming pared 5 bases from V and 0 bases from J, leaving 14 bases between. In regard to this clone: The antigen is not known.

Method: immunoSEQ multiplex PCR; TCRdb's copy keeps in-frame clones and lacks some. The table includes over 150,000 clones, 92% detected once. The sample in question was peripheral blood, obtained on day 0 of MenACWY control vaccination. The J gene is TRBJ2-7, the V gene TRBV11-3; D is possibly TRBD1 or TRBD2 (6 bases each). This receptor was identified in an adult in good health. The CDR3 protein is CASSQGGLSSYEQYF. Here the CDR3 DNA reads TGTGCCAGCAGCCAAGGGGGGCTGTCCTCCTACGAGCAGTACTTC.